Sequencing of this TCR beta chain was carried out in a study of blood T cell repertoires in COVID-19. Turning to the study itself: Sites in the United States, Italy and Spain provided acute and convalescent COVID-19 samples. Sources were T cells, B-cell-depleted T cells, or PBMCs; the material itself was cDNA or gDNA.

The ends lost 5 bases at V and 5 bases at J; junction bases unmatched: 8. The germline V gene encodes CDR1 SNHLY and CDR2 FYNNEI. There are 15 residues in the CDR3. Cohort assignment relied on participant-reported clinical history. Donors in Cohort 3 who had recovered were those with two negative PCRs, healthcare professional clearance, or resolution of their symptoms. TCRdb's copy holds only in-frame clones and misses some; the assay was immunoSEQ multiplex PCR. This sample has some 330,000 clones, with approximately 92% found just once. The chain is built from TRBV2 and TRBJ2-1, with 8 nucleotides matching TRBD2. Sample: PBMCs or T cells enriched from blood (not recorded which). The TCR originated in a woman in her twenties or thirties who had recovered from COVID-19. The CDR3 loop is CASSTRRGGNNEQFF. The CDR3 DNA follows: TGTGCCAGCAGTACTAGACGGGGGGGAAACAATGAGCAGTTCTTC.